What follows are 18 T cell receptor beta chains derived from one specimen sequenced in a study of cytomegalovirus exposure and HLA in healthy donors (dated by TCRdb to 2016 to 2017). The library came from the immunoSEQ multiplex PCR assay. A mixture of 60 forward primers for TCR Vbeta segments and 13 reverse primers for TCR Jbeta segments was used in the multiplex PCR. TCRdb limited this immuneACCESS table to in-frame rearrangements with V and J called. A share of clones is missing; checked studies link under half to unresolved V genes, and the rest is unexplained. In this sample the table shows around 120,000 clones, about 84% of which occur a single time. Approximately 1.1% of the sample goes to the ten largest clones. The sequenced sample consisted of PBMCs. The receptors stem from a boy between 5 and 17 years old in good health and CMV-seronegative.

The gene calls are TRBV5-1 and TRBJ2-1; no clear D. Germline V gives CDR1 SGHRS, CDR2 YFSETQ. There are 14 residues in the CDR3. With 0 bases removed from V and 6 bases from J, the gap between germline ends came to 10 bases. CDR3 region: CASSLGSSSNEQFF. As DNA, the CDR3 is TGCGCCAGCAGCTTGGGGTCCAGTTCCAATGAGCAGTTCTTC.

The chain joins TRBV30 to TRBJ2-7; D gene ambiguous. The germline V gene encodes CDR1 GTSNPN and CDR2 SVGIG (reference sequence). V lost 0 bases and J lost 5, with 5 bases in between. This CDR3 is 11 amino acids long. The CDR3 DNA follows: TGTGCCTGGAGTGTACAACACGAGCAGTACTTC. Encoded protein: CAWSVQHEQYF.

The V and J genes are TRBV10-3 and TRBJ2-1, with D possibly being TRBD2 (6 bases). This CDR3 is built from 12 residues. Germline CDR1 and CDR2: ENHRY and SYGVKD. The germline V and J ends were trimmed by 10 bases and 4 bases, with 11 bases remaining between them. The CDR3 here is CATSGLYNEQFF. The CDR3 DNA is TGTGCCACCTCGGGACTTTACAATGAGCAGTTCTTC.

The genes are TRBV9 and TRBJ1-5; weak D call: TRBD1 (5 bases). CDR3 size: 16 residues. The V gene lost 3 bases and the J gene lost 0 bases, with 13 bases spanning the gap. Germline V lookup: CDR1 SGDLS, CDR2 YYNGEE. CDR3 in amino acids: CASSERTPHSNQPQHF. The CDR3 DNA sequence: TGTGCCAGCAGCGAGAGGACACCACATAGCAATCAGCCCCAGCATTTT.

The chain couples TRBV30 to TRBJ2-1; 9 bases line up with TRBD2. The germline V gene has CDR1 GTSNPN and CDR2 SVGIG (reference sequence). This CDR3 spans 16 amino acids. Unmatched junction bases numbered 10, after V lost 3 bases and J lost 4 bases. The CDR3 loop is CAWRGWREGPYNEQFF. As DNA, the CDR3 is TGTGCCTGGAGGGGTTGGCGGGAGGGCCCTTACAATGAGCAGTTCTTC.

This clone was seen a handful of times. The chain recombines TRBV25-1 with TRBJ2-5, with D perhaps matching TRBD2 (6 bases). Trimming removed 2 bases from V and 4 bases from J, with 14 bases in between. CDR1 MGHDK and CDR2 SYGVNS come from the germline V gene. This CDR3 is built from 15 residues. This chain's CDR3 is CASSEPLGGTETQYF. The DNA for the CDR3 is TGTGCCAGCAGTGAACCCCTGGGAGGCACAGAGACCCAGTACTTC. The full variable domain, completed using reference TRBV25-1 and TRBJ2-5, is EADIYQTPRYLVIGTGKKITLECSQTMGHDKMYWYQQDPGMELHLIHYSYGVNSTEKGDLSSESTVSRIRTEHFPLTLESARPSHTSQYLCASSEPLGGTETQYFGPGTRLLVL.

The rearrangement links TRBV18 to TRBJ1-1; TRBD1 might be the D (5 bases). Germline CDR1 is KGHSH and CDR2 is LQKENI. The CDR3 is made up of 16 amino acids. Trimming removed 5 bases at V and 0 bases at J, with 16 bases between. CDR3 region: CASSSIRQIMNTEAFF. As DNA, the CDR3 is TGTGCCAGCTCATCCATCCGACAGATAATGAACACTGAAGCTTTCTTT.

The genes are TRBV7-8 and TRBJ2-2; the match to TRBD2 covers 8 bases. V shed 5 bases, J shed 6 bases, and the junction held 5 bases outside the gene matches. The CDR3 extends over 14 amino acids. The germline V gene encodes CDR1 SGHVS and CDR2 FQNEAQ. CDR3 residues: CASSGTRVAGELFF. The CDR3 nucleotides read TGTGCCAGCAGCGGGACTAGAGTTGCCGGGGAGCTGTTTTTT.

The chain employs TRBV30 and TRBJ1-6; TRBD1 agrees at 7 bases. V trimming: 2 bases; J trimming: 5 bases; junction bases outside the gene matches: 6. CDR3 length: 15 residues. CDR1 and CDR2 from the germline V gene are GTSNPN and SVGIG (reference sequence). The CDR3 nucleotides are TGTGCCTGGAGTAGGGCGGGACAGAATAATTCACCCCTCCACTTT. Translating gives CAWSRAGQNNSPLHF.

The J gene is TRBJ1-2, the V gene TRBV10-3; D might be TRBD1 (5 bases). Germline lookup yields CDR1 ENHRY and CDR2 SYGVKD. This CDR3 is built from 15 residues. Trimming cost V 0 bases and J 6 bases, with 14 bases left between them. The CDR3 protein is CAISESGRVLDGYTF. Written as DNA, the CDR3 is TGTGCCATCAGTGAGTCCGGCAGGGTGTTGGATGGCTACACCTTC.

This clone showed up just a few times. One junction end does not reproduce the germline sequence, and a read error may be involved. The rearrangement joins TRBV7-9 to TRBJ2-7, with 10 nucleotides matching TRBD2. CDR1 is SEHNR and CDR2 is FQNEAQ in the germline V gene (reference sequence). The CDR3 has 16 amino acids. The CDR3 spells CSSSLYASGRPYEQYF. In DNA form, the CDR3 reads TGTTCCAGCAGCTTATACGCTAGCGGGAGACCCTACGAGCAGTACTTC.

This clone was picked up a small number of times. This chain links TRBV6-5 with TRBJ1-1, with D unclear. Germline lookup yields CDR1 MNHEY and CDR2 SVGAGI. The CDR3 length is 11 residues. The V end was cut by 5 bases, the J end by 6 bases, with 7 bases between. CDR3 DNA sequence: TGTGCCAGCAGTAGAGAATCTGAAGCTTTCTTT. Translation: CASSRESEAFF.

The gene calls are TRBV13 and TRBJ1-1, with 8 bases lining up with TRBD1. This CDR3 comprises 15 residues. The germline V gene encodes CDR1 PRHDT and CDR2 FYEKMQ (reference sequence). With V trimmed by 6 bases and J by 1 base, 7 bases remained unmatched. The DNA of the CDR3 is TGTGCCAGCAGGGCCGCAGGGGGCGCGAACACTGAAGCTTTCTTT. Translation: CASRAAGGANTEAFF.

V and J are TRBV25-1 and TRBJ2-3, with D perhaps TRBD2 (5 bases). CDR1 MGHDK and CDR2 SYGVNS come from the germline V gene. CDR3 length equals 15 residues. V was shortened by 3 bases and J by 0 bases, with 10 bases between the two germline ends. The CDR3 bases are TGTGCCAGCAGTGACTCGAGCGGTAGCACAGATACGCAGTATTTT. Its translation: CASSDSSGSTDTQYF.

This chain joins TRBV6-5 and TRBJ2-3; possibly TRBD2 for D (5 bases). The ends were cut back, 3 bases at V and 4 bases at J, with 8 bases in the middle. CDR3 length equals 13 residues. CDR1 is MNHEY and CDR2 is SVGAGI in the germline V gene. This CDR3 is CASSYEGSDTQYF. CDR3 coding DNA: TGTGCCAGCAGTTATGAGGGTTCAGATACGCAGTATTTT.

The genes are TRBV29-1 and TRBJ2-5; D remains unclear. Trimming removed 2 bases from V and 1 base from J, with 11 bases in between. Germline CDR1 SQVTM, CDR2 ANQGSEA. This CDR3 contains 14 residues. The CDR3 nucleotides read TGCAGCGTTGAAAAGATGGCAGGCCAAGAGACCCAGTACTTC. It translates to CSVEKMAGQETQYF.

CDR3 in amino acids: CASSVDGGPYNEQFF. The CDR3 region has the DNA TGTGCCAGCAGCGTAGACGGCGGGCCGTACAATGAGCAGTTCTTC. This sequence joins TRBV9 and TRBJ2-1; D is perhaps TRBD2 (5 bases). Germline V lookup: CDR1 SGDLS, CDR2 YYNGEE. The CDR3 has 15 residues. V was shortened by 0 bases and J by 4 bases, with 11 bases between the two germline ends. The full variable domain, its missing parts supplied by reference TRBV9 and TRBJ2-1, is DSGVTQTPKHLITATGQRVTLRCSPRSGDLSVYWYQQSLDQGLQFLIQYYNGEERAKGNILERFSAQQFPDLHSELNLSSLELGDSALYFCASSVDGGPYNEQFFGPGTRLTVL.

This chain joins TRBV7-3 and TRBJ2-1; D gene unclear. Germline CDR1 SGHTA, CDR2 FQGTGA. The CDR3 consists of 16 residues. V dropped 2 bases and J dropped 0 bases, with 11 bases sitting between them. The CDR3 sequence: CASSLHDGDSYNEQFF. The CDR3 nucleotides read TGTGCCAGCAGCTTACACGACGGAGACTCCTACAATGAGCAGTTCTTC.